This T cell receptor (beta chain) appears in the sequencing data of a study of OX40 agonist ivuxolimab in advanced cancers. The table came from immunoSEQ multiplex PCR; TCRdb's copy has only in-frame clones and leaves some out. The sample gives some 38,000 clones, around nine tenths of which show up once; under 25% is in the top ten. Germline values: CDR1 SGHRS, CDR2 YFSETQ. The CDR3 runs 14 residues. Trimming stripped 0 bases from V and 6 bases from J, with 12 bases between. The receptor comes from an adult with an advanced solid tumor such as melanoma, head and neck, liver or kidney cancer. Sequencing was performed on CD4+ or CD8+ T cells sorted from blood, taken in a trial of the OX40 agonist ivuxolimab. The V and J genes are TRBV5-1 and TRBJ1-2; D is perhaps TRBD1 (5 bases). The CDR3 is CASSLERGFDGYTF. The CDR3 coding sequence is TGCGCCAGCAGCTTGGAGAGGGGATTTGATGGCTACACCTTC.